The source of this T cell receptor (beta chain) is a study of Ad26.COV2.S vaccination and SARS-CoV-2 variants. Overall study: Ad26.COV2.S, an intramuscular injection, was given once or twice 56 days apart.

As to this clone: The antigen is not known.

Data came from immunoSEQ multiplex PCR; TCRdb stores just in-frame clones and leaves some out. The sample has about half a million clones, nearly 90% seen once. Study-wide points: Estimates derived from TCR breadth and depth analyses may have underestimated total T cell responses. Substantial post-vaccination breadth of spike-specific CD8+ and CD4+ T cell responses was reported.

Described treatment: about 20 received Ad26.COV2.S at low or high dose, single or two shots; roughly five received placebo; per-sample allocation not given. Repertoires come from day 63 after the first vaccine or placebo injection. The CDR3 runs 14 residues. CDR1 and CDR2 (germline): SGHNT, YYREEE (reference sequence). Trimming stripped 0 bases from V and 4 bases from J, with 10 bases between. The chain joins TRBV5-4 to TRBJ1-2; no clear D. This receptor was taken from a person between 18 and 59 years old who received the Ad26.COV2.S COVID-19 vaccine or a placebo. Sample: peripheral blood, taken in a trial of Ad26.COV2.S vaccine versus placebo. CDR3 sequence (DNA): TGTGCCAGCAGCTTGGAACTCAGAACCTATGGCTACACCTTC. As protein: CASSLELRTYGYTF.